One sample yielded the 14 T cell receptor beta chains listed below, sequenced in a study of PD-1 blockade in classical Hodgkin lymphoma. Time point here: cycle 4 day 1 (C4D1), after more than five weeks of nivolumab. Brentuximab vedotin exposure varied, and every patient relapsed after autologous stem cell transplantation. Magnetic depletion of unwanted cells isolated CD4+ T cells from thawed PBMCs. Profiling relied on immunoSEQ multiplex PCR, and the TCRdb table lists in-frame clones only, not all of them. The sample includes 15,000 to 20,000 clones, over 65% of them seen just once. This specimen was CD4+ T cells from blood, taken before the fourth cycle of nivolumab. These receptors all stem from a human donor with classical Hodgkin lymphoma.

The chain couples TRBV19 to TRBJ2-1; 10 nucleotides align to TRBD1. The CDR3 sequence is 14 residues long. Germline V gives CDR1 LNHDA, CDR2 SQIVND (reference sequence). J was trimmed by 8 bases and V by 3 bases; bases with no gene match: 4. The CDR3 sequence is CASSIRDRGYEQFF. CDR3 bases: TGTGCCAGTAGTATTCGGGACAGGGGCTATGAGCAGTTCTTC.

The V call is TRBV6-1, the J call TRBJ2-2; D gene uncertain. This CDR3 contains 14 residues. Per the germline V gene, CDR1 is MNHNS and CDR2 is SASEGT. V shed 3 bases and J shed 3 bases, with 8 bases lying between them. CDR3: CASSELAYTGELFF. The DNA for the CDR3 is TGTGCCAGCAGTGAGTTAGCCTACACCGGGGAGCTGTTTTTT.

Written as DNA, the CDR3 is TGTGCCAGTAGTGATTCACAGGGGCTGGGTACCTACGAGCAGTACTTC. Protein: CASSDSQGLGTYEQYF. The J gene is TRBJ2-7, the V gene TRBV19, with 7 bases identical to TRBD1. J gave up 2 bases and V 5 bases, and 12 bases lay outside the gene matches. From germline, CDR1 is LNHDA and CDR2 SQIVND (reference sequence). The length of the CDR3 is 16 residues. Based on the CDR3 plus reference TRBV19 and TRBJ2-7, the full variable domain is DGGITQSPKYLFRKEGQNVTLSCEQNLNHDAMYWYRQDPGQGLRLIYYSQIVNDFQKGDIAEGYSVSREKKESFPLTVTSAQKNPTAFYLCASSDSQGLGTYEQYFGPGTRLTVT.

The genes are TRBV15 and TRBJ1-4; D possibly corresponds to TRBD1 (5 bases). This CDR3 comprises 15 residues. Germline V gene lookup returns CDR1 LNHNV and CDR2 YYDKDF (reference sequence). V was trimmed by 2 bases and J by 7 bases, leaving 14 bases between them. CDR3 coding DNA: TGTGCCACCAGCAGAAGGGGCAGGGAGACTGAAAAACTGTTTTTT. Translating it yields CATSRRGRETEKLFF.

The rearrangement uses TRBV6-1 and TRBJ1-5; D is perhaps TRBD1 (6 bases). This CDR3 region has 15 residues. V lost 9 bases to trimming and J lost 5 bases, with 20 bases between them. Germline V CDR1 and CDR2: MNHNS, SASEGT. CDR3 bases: TGTGCCAGTAAAAACTCAGGGGTTCTGGATCAGCCCCAGCATTTT. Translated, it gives CASKNSGVLDQPQHF.

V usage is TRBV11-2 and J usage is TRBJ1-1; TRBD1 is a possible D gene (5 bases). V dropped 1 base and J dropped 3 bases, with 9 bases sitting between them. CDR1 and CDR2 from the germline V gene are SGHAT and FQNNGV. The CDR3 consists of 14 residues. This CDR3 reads CASSLAAGHTEAFF. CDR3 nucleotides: TGTGCCAGCAGCTTAGCGGCAGGGCACACTGAAGCTTTCTTT.

CDR3 residues: CASSSLQGRYDRVNEQYF. The CDR3 DNA sequence: TGTGCCAGCAGTTCCCTACAAGGGCGGTACGACAGGGTCAACGAGCAGTACTTC. The chain couples TRBV28 to TRBJ2-7; 7 bases line up with TRBD1. Per germline, CDR1 MDHEN and CDR2 SYDVKM. This CDR3 comprises 18 residues. With V trimmed by 4 bases and J by 5 bases, 20 bases remained unmatched.

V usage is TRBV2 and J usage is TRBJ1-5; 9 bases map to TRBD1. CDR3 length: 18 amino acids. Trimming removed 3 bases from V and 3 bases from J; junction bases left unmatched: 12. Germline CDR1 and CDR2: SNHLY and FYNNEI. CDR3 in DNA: TGTGCCAGCAGTGACTTTGGTCGGGACAGGGCGGTCAATCAGCCCCAGCATTTT. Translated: CASSDFGRDRAVNQPQHF.

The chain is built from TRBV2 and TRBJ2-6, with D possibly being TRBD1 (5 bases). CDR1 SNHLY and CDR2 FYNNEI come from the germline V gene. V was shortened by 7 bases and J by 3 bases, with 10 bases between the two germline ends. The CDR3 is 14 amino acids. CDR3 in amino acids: CASNRGFGANVLTF. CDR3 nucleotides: TGTGCCAGCAATAGGGGCTTTGGGGCCAACGTCCTGACTTTC.

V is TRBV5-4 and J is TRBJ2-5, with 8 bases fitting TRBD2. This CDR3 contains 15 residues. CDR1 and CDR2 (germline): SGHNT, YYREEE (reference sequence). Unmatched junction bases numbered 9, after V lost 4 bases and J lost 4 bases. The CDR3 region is CASSQPGLGGETQYF. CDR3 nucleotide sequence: TGTGCCAGCAGCCAACCGGGACTAGGAGGAGAGACCCAGTACTTC.

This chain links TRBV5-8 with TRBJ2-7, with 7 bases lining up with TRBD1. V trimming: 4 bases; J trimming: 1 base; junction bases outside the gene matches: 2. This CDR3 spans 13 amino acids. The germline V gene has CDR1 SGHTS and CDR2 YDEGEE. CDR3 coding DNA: TGTGCCAGCAGCACGACAGGGTCCTACGAGCAGTACTTC. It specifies CASSTTGSYEQYF.

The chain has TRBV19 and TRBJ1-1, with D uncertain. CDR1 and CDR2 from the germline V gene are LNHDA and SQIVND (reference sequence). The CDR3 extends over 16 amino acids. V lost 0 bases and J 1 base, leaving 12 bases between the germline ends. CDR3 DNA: TGTGCCAGTAGTATAGATCCCCGGGGATGGAACACTGAAGCTTTCTTT. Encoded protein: CASSIDPRGWNTEAFF.

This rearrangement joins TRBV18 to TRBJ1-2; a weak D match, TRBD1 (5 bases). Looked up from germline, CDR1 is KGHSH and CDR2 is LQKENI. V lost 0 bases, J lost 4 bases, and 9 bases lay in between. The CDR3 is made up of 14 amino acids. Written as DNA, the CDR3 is TGTGCCAGCTCACCACCAGGACAAAGCTATGGCTACACCTTC. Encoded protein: CASSPPGQSYGYTF.

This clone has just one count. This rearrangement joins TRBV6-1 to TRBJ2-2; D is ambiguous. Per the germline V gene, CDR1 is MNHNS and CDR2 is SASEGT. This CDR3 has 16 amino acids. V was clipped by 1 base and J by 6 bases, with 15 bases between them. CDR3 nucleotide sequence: TGTGCCAGCAGTGAAGGGAAGGTTTCCAGAGCCGGGGAGCTGTTTTTT. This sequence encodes CASSEGKVSRAGELFF.